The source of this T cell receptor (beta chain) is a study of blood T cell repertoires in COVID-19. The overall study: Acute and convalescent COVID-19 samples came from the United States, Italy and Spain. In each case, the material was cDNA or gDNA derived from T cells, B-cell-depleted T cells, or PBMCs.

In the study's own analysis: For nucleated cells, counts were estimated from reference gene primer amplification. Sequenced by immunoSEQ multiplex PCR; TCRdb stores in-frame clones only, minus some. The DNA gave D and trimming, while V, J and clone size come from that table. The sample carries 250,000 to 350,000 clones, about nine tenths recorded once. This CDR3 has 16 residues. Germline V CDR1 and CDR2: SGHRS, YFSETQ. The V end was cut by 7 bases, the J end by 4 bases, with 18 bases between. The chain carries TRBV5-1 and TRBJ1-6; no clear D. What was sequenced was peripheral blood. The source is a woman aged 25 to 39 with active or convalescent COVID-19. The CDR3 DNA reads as TGCGCCAGCCGAAACCTGGAACGGAGATATAATTCACCCCTCCACTTT. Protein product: CASRNLERRYNSPLHF.